The clone carrying this T cell receptor beta chain was counted ten times or more. Its antigen remains unidentified. This CDR3 comprises 16 residues. Unmatched junction bases numbered 11, after V lost 5 bases and J lost 7 bases. CDR1 MNHEY and CDR2 SVGAGI come from the germline V gene. Amplification targeted the TCR beta CDR3 regions, with RNA transcripts as the source material. RT-PCR was first run with HTBI primers, then multiplex PCR in a second round. TCRdb passed the multiplex PCR reads through MiXCR, listing each CDR3 protein once. The data show about 210,000 distinct CDR3 sequences, with under 30% seen just once and 9.1% held by the top ten. The data belong to a study of Graves' ophthalmopathy and Graves' hyperthyroidism. Study findings and constraints: Most thyroid clonotypes expanded beyond 0.001 frequency were also found in blood.

The chain employs TRBV6-5 and TRBJ1-5; TRBD1 matches 10 bases. The sequenced material came from peripheral blood. This TCR came from a man aged 45 to 65 with Graves' ophthalmopathy. As DNA, the CDR3 is TGTGCCAGCAGTCACATATCCGGGACAGGGGACCAGCCCCAGCATTTT. It encodes CASSHISGTGDQPQHF.